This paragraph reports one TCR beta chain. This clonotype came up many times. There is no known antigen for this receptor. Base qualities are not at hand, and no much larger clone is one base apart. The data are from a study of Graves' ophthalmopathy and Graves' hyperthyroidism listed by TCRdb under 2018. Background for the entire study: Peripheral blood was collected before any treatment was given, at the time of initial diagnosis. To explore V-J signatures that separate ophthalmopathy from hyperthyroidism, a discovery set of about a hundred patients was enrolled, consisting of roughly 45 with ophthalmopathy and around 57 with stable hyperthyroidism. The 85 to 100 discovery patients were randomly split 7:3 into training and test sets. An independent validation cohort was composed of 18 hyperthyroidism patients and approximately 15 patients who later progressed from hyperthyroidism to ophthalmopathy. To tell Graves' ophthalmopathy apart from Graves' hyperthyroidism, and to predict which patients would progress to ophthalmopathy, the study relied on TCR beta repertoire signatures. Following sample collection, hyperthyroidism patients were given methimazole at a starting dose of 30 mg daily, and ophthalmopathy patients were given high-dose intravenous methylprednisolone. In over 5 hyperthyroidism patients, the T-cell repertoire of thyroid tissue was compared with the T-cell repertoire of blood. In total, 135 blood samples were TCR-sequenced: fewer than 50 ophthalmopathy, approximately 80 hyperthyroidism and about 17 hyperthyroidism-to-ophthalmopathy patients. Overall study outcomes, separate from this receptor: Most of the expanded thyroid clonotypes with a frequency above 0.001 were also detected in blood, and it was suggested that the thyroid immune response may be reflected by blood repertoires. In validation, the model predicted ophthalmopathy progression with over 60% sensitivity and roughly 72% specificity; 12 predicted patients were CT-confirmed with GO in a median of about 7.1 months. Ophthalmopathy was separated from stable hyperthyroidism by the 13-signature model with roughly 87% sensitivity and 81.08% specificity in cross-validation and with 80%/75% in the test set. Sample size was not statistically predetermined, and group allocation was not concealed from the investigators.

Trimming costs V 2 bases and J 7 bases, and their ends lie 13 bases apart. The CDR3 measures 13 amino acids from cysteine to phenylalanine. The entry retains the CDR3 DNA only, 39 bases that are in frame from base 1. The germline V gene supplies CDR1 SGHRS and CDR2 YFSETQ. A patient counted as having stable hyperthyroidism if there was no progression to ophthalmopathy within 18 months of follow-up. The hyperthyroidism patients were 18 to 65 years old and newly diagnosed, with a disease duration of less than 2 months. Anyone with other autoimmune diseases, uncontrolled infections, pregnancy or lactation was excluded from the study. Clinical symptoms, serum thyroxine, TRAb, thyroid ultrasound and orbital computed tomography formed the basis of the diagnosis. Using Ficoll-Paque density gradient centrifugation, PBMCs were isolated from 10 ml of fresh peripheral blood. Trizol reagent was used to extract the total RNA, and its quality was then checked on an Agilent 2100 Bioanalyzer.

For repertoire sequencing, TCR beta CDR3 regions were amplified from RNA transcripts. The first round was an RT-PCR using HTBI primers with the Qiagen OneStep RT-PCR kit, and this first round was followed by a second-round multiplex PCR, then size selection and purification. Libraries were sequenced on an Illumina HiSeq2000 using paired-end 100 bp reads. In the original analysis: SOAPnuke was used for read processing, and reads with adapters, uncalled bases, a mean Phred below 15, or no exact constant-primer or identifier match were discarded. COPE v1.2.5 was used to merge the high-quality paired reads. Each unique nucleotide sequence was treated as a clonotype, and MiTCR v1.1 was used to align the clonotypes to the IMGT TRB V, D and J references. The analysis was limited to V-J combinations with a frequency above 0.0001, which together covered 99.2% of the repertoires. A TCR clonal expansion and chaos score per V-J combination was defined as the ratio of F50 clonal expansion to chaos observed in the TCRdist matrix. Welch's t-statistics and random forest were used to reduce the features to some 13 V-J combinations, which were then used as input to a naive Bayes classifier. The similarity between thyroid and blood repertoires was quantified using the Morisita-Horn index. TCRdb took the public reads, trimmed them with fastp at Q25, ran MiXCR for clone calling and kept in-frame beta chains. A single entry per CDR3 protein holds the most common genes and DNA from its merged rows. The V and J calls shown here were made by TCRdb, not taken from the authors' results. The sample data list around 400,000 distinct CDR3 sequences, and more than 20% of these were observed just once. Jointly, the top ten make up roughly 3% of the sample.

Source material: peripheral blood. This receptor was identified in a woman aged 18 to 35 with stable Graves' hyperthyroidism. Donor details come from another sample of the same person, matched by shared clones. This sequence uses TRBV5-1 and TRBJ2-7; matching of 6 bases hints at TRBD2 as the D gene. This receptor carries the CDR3 CASSFAGTGEQYF. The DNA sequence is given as TGCGCCAGCAGCTTCGCGGGGACGGGGGAGCAGTACTTC.